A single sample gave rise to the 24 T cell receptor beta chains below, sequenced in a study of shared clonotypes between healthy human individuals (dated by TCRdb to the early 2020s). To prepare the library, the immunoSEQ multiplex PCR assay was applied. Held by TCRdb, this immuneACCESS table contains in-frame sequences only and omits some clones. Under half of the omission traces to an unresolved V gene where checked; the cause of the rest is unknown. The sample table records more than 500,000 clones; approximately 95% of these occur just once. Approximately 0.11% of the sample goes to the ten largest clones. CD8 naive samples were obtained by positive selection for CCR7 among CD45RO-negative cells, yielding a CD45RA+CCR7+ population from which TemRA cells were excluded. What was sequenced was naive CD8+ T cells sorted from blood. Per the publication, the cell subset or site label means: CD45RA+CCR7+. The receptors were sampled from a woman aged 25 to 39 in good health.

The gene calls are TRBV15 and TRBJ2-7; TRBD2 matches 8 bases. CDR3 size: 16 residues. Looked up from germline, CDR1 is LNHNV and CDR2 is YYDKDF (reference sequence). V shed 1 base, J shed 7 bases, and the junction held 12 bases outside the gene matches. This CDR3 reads CATSRVGGTRGFEQYF. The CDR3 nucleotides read TGTGCCACCAGCAGAGTCGGGGGGACTAGGGGATTTGAGCAGTACTTC.

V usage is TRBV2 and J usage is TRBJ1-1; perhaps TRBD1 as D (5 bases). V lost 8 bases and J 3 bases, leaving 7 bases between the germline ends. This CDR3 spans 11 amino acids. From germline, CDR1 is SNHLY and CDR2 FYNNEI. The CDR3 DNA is TGTGCCAGCGGAGGGGACACTGAAGCTTTCTTT. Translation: CASGGDTEAFF.

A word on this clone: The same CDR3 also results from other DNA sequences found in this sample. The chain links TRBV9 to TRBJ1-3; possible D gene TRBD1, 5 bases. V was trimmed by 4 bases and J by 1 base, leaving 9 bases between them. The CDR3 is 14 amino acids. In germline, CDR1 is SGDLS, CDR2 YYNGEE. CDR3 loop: CASSTQGSGNTIYF. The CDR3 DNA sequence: TGTGCCAGCAGCACCCAGGGATCTGGAAACACCATATATTTT.

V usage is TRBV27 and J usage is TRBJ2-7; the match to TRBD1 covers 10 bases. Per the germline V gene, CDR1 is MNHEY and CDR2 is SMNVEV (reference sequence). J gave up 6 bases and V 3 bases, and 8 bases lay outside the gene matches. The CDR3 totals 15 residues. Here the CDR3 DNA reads TGTGCCAGCAGTTTGCTTCGACAGGGGGCGGTCGAGCAGTACTTC. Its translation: CASSLLRQGAVEQYF.

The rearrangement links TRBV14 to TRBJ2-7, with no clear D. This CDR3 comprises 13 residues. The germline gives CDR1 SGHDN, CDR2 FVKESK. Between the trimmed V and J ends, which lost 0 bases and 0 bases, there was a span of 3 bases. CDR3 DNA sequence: TGTGCCAGCAGCCAAGATGGCTCCTACGAGCAGTACTTC. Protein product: CASSQDGSYEQYF.

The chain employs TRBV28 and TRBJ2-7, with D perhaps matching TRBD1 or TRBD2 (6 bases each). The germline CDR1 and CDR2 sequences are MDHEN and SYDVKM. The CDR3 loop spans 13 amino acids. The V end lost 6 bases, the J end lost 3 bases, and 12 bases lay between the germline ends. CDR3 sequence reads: CASRKGGNYEQYF. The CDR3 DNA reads TGTGCCAGCAGGAAGGGGGGAAACTACGAGCAGTACTTC.

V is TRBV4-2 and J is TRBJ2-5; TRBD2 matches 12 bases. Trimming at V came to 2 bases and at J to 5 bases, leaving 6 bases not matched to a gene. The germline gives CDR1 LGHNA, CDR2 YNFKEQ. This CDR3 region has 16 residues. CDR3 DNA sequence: TGTGCCAGCAGCCAACCTCTAGCGGGAGGGCGGGAGACCCAGTACTTC. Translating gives CASSQPLAGGRETQYF.

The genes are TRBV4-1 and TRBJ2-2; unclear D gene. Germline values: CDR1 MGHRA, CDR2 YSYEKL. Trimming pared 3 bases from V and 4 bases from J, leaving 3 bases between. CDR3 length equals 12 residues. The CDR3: CASSHFTGELFF. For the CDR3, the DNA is TGCGCCAGCAGCCACTTCACCGGGGAGCTGTTTTTT.

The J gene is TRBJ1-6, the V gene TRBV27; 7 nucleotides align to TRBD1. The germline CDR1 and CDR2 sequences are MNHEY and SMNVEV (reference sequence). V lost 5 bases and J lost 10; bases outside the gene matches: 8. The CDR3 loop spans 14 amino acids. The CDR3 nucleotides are TGTGCCAGCAGTACGGCAGGGGGGAGGTCACCCCTCCACTTT. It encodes CASSTAGGRSPLHF.

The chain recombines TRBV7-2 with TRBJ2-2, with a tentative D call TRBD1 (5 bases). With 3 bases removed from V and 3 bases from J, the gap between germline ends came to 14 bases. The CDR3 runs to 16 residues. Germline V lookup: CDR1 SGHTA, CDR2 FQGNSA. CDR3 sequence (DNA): TGTGCCAGCAGCTTTTCCATCGCCAGGGACACCGGGGAGCTGTTTTTT. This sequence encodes CASSFSIARDTGELFF.

The CDR3 loop is CASSSSLAGDAETQYF. CDR3 coding DNA: TGTGCCAGCAGTTCCTCACTAGCGGGAGATGCAGAGACCCAGTACTTC. The chain recombines TRBV6-6 with TRBJ2-5, with 11 bases identical to TRBD2. This CDR3 is 16 amino acids long. V trimming: 4 bases; J trimming: 4 bases; junction bases outside the gene matches: 8. Germline CDR1 reads MNHNY; CDR2 reads SVGAGI (reference sequence).

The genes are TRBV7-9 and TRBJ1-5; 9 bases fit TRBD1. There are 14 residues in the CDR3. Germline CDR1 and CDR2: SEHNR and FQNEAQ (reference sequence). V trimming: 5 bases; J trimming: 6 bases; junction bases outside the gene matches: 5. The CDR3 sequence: CASSQQGAGQPQHF. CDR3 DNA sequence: TGTGCCAGCAGCCAACAGGGGGCGGGTCAGCCCCAGCATTTT.

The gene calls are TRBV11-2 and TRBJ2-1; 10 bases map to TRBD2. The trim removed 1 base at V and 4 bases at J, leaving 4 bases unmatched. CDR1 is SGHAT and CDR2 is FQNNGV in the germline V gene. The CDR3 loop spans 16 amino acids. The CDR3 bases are TGTGCCAGCAGCTTAGGAGCGGGAGGGATATACAATGAGCAGTTCTTC. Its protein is CASSLGAGGIYNEQFF. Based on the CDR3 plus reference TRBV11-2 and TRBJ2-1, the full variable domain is EAGVAQSPRYKIIEKRQSVAFWCNPISGHATLYWYQQILGQGPKLLIQFQNNGVVDDSQLPKDRFSAERLKGVDSTLKIQPAKLEDSAVYLCASSLGAGGIYNEQFFGPGTRLTVL.

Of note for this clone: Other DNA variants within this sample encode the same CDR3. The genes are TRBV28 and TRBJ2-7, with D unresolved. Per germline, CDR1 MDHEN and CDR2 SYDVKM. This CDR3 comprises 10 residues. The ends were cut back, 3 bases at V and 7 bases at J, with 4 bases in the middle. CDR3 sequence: CASSFREQYF. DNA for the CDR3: TGTGCCAGCAGTTTTCGAGAGCAGTACTTC.

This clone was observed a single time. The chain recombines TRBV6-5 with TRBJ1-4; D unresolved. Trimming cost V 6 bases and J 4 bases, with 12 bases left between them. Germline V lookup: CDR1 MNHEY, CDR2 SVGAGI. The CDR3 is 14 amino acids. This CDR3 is CASSPLRGNEKLFF. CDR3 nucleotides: TGTGCCAGCAGCCCACTCCGGGGTAATGAAAAACTGTTTTTT.

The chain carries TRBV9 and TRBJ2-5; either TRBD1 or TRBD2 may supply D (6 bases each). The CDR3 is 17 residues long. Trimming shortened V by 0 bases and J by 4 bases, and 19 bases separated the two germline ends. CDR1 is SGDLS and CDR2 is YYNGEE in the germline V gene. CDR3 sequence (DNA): TGTGCCAGCAGCGTAGGAGGGGGAGGTCGGGCGGGAGAGACCCAGTACTTC. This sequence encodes CASSVGGGGRAGETQYF.

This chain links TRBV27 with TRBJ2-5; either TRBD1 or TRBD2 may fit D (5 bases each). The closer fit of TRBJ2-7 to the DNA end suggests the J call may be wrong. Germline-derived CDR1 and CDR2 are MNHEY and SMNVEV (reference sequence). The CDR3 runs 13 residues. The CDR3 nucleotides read TGTGCCAGCACCACGGGGCAGCTTAACGAGCAGTACTTC. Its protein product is CASTTGQLNEQYF.

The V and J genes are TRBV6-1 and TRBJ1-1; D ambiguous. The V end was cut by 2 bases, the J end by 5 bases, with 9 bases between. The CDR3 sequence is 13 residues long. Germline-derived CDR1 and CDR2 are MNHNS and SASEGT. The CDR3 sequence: CASSENAGTEAFF. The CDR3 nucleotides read TGTGCCAGCAGTGAAAACGCGGGGACTGAAGCTTTCTTT.

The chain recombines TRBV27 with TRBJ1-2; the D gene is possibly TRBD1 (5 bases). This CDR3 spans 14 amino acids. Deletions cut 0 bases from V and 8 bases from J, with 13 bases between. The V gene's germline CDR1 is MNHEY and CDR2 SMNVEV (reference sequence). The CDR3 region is CASSLSEGWGGYTF. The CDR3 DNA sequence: TGTGCCAGCAGTTTATCCGAGGGCTGGGGCGGCTACACCTTC.

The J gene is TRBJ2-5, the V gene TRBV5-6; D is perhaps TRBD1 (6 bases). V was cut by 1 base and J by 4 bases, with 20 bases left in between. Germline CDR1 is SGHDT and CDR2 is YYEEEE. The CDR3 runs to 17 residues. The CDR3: CASSLRQTGFLGETQYF. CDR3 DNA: TGTGCCAGCAGCTTGCGCCAAACAGGGTTTTTAGGAGAGACCCAGTACTTC. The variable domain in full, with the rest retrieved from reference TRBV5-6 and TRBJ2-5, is DAGVTQSPTHLIKTRGQQVTLRCSPKSGHDTVSWYQQALGQGPQFIFQYYEEEERQRGNFPDRFSGHQFPNYSSELNVNALLLGDSALYLCASSLRQTGFLGETQYFGPGTRLLVL.

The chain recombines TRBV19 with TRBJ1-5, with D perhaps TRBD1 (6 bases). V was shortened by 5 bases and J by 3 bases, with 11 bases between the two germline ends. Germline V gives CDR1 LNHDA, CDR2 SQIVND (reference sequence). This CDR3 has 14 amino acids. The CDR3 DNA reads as TGTGCCAGTAGTGTTGGGACATTCAATCAGCCCCAGCATTTT. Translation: CASSVGTFNQPQHF. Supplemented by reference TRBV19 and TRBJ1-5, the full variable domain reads DGGITQSPKYLFRKEGQNVTLSCEQNLNHDAMYWYRQDPGQGLRLIYYSQIVNDFQKGDIAEGYSVSREKKESFPLTVTSAQKNPTAFYLCASSVGTFNQPQHFGDGTRLSIL.

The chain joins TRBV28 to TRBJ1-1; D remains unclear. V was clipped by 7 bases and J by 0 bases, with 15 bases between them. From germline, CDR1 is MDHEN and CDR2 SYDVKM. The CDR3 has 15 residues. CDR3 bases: TGTGCCAGCATTACCCGATGGGTCTTGAACACTGAAGCTTTCTTT. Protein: CASITRWVLNTEAFF. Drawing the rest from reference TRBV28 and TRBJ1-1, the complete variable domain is DVKVTQSSRYLVKRTGEKVFLECVQDMDHENMFWYRQDPGLGLRLIYFSYDVKMKEKGDIPEGYSVSREKKERFSLILESASTNQTSMYLCASITRWVLNTEAFFGQGTRLTVV.

The CDR3 DNA is TGTGCCAGTACGGGAGTGAACACTGAAGCTTTCTTT. Encoded protein: CASTGVNTEAFF. This chain connects TRBV19 to TRBJ1-1; no clear D. Trimming shortened V by 7 bases and J by 0 bases, and 6 bases separated the two germline ends. CDR3 length equals 12 residues. The germline V gene has CDR1 LNHDA and CDR2 SQIVND (reference sequence).

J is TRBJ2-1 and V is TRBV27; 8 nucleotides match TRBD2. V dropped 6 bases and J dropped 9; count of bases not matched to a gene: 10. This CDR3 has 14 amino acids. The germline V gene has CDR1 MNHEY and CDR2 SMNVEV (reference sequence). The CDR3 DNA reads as TGTGCCAGCAGGGCCGGGACTAGTTTCCCTGAGCAGTTCTTC. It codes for CASRAGTSFPEQFF.